Presented here are 13 T cell receptor beta chains from one specimen sequenced in a study of control samples from healthy donors and cancer patients. Sequencing was performed with immunoSEQ multiplex PCR; in TCRdb, only in-frame clones are kept and a portion is missing. The sample carries about 140,000 clones, 91% recorded once. Sequencing was carried out using blood. These receptors were collected from a man aged 18 to 30 in good health.

The chain employs TRBV7-3 and TRBJ2-1; 11 bases line up with TRBD1. The CDR3 consists of 16 residues. V shed 5 bases, J shed 7 bases, and the junction held 10 bases outside the gene matches. Germline V lookup: CDR1 SGHTA, CDR2 FQGTGA. The CDR3 sequence is CASSGMGTGGGNEQFF. In DNA form, the CDR3 reads TGTGCCAGCAGCGGGATGGGGACAGGGGGAGGGAATGAGCAGTTCTTC.

This clone appeared a single time. The rearrangement links TRBV5-1 to TRBJ1-1; D perhaps matches TRBD1 (5 bases). Germline CDR1 reads SGHRS; CDR2 reads YFSETQ. The ends were cut back, 4 bases at V and 2 bases at J, with 9 bases in the middle. CDR3 length: 13 residues. This CDR3 reads CASSQRGNTEAFF. The CDR3 region has the DNA TGCGCCAGCAGCCAAAGGGGAAACACTGAAGCTTTCTTT. Complete variable domain (other parts from reference TRBV5-1 and TRBJ1-1): KAGVTQTPRYLIKTRGQQVTLSCSPISGHRSVSWYQQTPGQGLQFLFEYFSETQRNKGNFPGRFSGRQFSNSRSEMNVSTLELGDSALYLCASSQRGNTEAFFGQGTRLTVV.

The J gene is TRBJ1-2, the V gene TRBV10-1; 7 bases map to TRBD1. Trimming removed 6 bases from V and 2 bases from J; junction bases left unmatched: 6. The CDR3 runs 14 residues. CDR1 and CDR2 from the germline V gene are WNHNN and SYGVQD (reference sequence). The CDR3 spells CASRPGQLNYGYTF. CDR3 DNA sequence: TGCGCCAGCAGGCCGGGACAGCTCAACTATGGCTACACCTTC.

The chain employs TRBV20-1 and TRBJ1-4; D gene ambiguous. The CDR3 has 13 amino acids. V lost 3 bases and J lost 4, with 9 bases in between. CDR1 and CDR2 from the germline V gene are DFQATT and SNEGSKA (reference sequence). The CDR3 nucleotides read TGCAGTGCTAGTAGGGTTAATAATGAAAAACTGTTTTTT. Its translation: CSASRVNNEKLFF.

The V call is TRBV10-2, the J call TRBJ2-5; D is unresolved. Germline-derived CDR1 and CDR2 are WSHSY and SAAADI. This CDR3 region has 13 residues. V lost 2 bases to trimming and J lost 1 base, with 5 bases between them. The CDR3 loop reads CASSEPLQETQYF. The CDR3 nucleotides are TGCGCCAGCAGTGAGCCCCTCCAAGAGACCCAGTACTTC.

This chain links TRBV18 with TRBJ1-6; 10 nucleotides agree with TRBD1. The CDR3 sequence is 15 residues long. Looked up from germline, CDR1 is KGHSH and CDR2 is LQKENI. V dropped 2 bases and J dropped 8; count of bases not matched to a gene: 3. As DNA, the CDR3 is TGTGCCAGCTCACCAAGGGACAGGGGTGATTCACCCCTCCACTTT. The encoded protein is CASSPRDRGDSPLHF.

The chain carries TRBV28 and TRBJ1-1; 7 positions agree with TRBD1. The CDR3 sequence is 13 residues long. Trimming cost V 10 bases and J 0 bases; bases outside gene matches: 5. Germline CDR1 reads MDHEN; CDR2 reads SYDVKM. CDR3 in DNA: TGTGCCACTACGGACAGGCTGAACACTGAAGCTTTCTTT. Protein sequence: CATTDRLNTEAFF.

V gene TRBV10-3 combines with J gene TRBJ1-2; D remains ambiguous. Germline lookup yields CDR1 ENHRY and CDR2 SYGVKD. The V gene lost 2 bases and the J gene lost 3 bases, with 7 bases spanning the gap. CDR3 length equals 13 residues. Written as DNA, the CDR3 is TGTGCCATCAGTGAGGCGGCTTACTATGGCTACACCTTC. Amino acid sequence: CAISEAAYYGYTF.

This clone was counted a single time. The genes are TRBV5-1 and TRBJ2-3; 13 bases are a match to TRBD2. Germline CDR1 SGHRS, CDR2 YFSETQ. The CDR3 contains 15 residues. The ends lost 6 bases at V and 5 bases at J; junction bases unmatched: 6. This CDR3 is CASTTSGGAGDTQYF. DNA for the CDR3: TGCGCCAGCACCACTAGCGGGGGGGCAGGAGATACGCAGTATTTT.

The genes are TRBV25-1 and TRBJ1-6, with D uncertain. Per germline, CDR1 MGHDK and CDR2 SYGVNS. Trimming stripped 4 bases from V and 6 bases from J, with 7 bases between. The CDR3 is made up of 13 amino acids. Here the CDR3 DNA reads TGTGCCAGCAGTGCGGGGTTTAATTCACCCCTCCACTTT. This sequence encodes CASSAGFNSPLHF.

The rearrangement links TRBV7-2 to TRBJ2-5, with D perhaps assigned TRBD1 or TRBD2 (5 bases each). V gave up 3 bases and J gave up 0 bases, with 11 bases separating them. CDR3 size: 15 residues. Germline values: CDR1 SGHTA, CDR2 FQGNSA. The CDR3 loop is CASSLAGTDQETQYF. DNA of the CDR3: TGTGCCAGCAGCTTGGCCGGGACGGACCAAGAGACCCAGTACTTC.

This sequence joins TRBV5-1 and TRBJ2-7; D remains unclear. Germline loops: CDR1 SGHRS, CDR2 YFSETQ. V gave up 2 bases and J gave up 6 bases, with 9 bases separating them. The length of the CDR3 is 12 residues. As DNA, the CDR3 is TGCGCCAGCAGCTTCGGGTCCCTCGAGCAGTACTTC. It encodes CASSFGSLEQYF.

V gene TRBV6-5 combines with J gene TRBJ1-4; possible D gene TRBD1, 6 bases. Per germline, CDR1 MNHEY and CDR2 SVGAGI. This CDR3 comprises 15 residues. Between the trimmed V and J ends, which lost 4 bases and 11 bases, there was a span of 20 bases. As DNA, the CDR3 is TGTGCCAGCAGTTTCTCCATCGTTCCCGGGGGCAAACTGTTTTTT. Translating gives CASSFSIVPGGKLFF.